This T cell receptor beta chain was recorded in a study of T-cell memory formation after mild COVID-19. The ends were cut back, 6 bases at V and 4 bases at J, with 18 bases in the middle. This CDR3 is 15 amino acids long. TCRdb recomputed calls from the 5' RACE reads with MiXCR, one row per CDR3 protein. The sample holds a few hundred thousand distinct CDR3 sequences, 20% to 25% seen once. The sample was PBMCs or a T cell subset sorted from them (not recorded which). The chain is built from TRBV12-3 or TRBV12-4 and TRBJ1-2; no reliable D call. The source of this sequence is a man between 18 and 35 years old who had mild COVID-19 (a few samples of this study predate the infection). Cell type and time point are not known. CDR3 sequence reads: CASRSVGPTLYGYTF. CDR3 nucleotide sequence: TGTGCCAGCAGATCGGTCGGACCGACGCTCTATGGCTACACCTTC.